This T cell receptor (beta chain) was captured by sequencing in a study of OX40 agonist ivuxolimab in advanced cancers. For the study at large: Melanoma, hepatocellular carcinoma, head and neck or renal cell cancer occurred in dose-escalation patients.

Libraries were prepared by immunoSEQ multiplex PCR; TCRdb keeps only in-frame clonotypes and omits some of them. Among some 150,000 clones listed, less than 95% were seen once. The sample here was CD4+ or CD8+ T cells sorted from blood, taken in a trial of the OX40 agonist ivuxolimab. The receptor was derived from an adult with an advanced solid tumor such as melanoma, head and neck, liver or kidney cancer.

The CDR3 is CASSLAGFHSGNTIYF. The DNA of the CDR3 is TGTGCCAGCAGCTTGGCAGGATTTCACTCTGGAAACACCATATATTTT. This chain uses TRBV5-8 with TRBJ1-3; D is uncertain. The ends were cut back, 0 bases at V and 0 bases at J, with 10 bases in the middle. CDR1 and CDR2 (germline): SGHTS, YDEGEE. This CDR3 is 16 amino acids long.